The rows below give T cell receptor beta chains drawn from one sample of a study of chemoradiotherapy in HPV16-positive cancers. TCRdb's copy holds only in-frame clones and misses some; the assay was immunoSEQ multiplex PCR. The sample records approximately 13,000 clones, under 85% being singletons. The sequencing used blood, collected from a patient who underwent chemoradiotherapy. These receptor sequences come from a human donor with HPV-associated anogenital cancer. The CDR3 runs from the conserved cysteine through the conserved F or W. D genes are given only for firm matches. Rows give clone size only sometimes, using once, few, many, or a class for an expanded clone.

clone_size: .
v_call: TRBV11-3
d_call: TRBD1
j_call: TRBJ2-2
cdr3_aa: CASSLVGTGALNTGELFF
cdr3_nt: TGTGCCAGCAGCTTAGTAGGGACAGGGGCACTGAACACCGGGGAGCTGTTTTTT

clone_size: .
v_call: TRBV25-1
d_call: .
j_call: TRBJ1-2
cdr3_aa: CASRRGAYGYTF
cdr3_nt: TGTGCCAGCAGGAGGGGGGCGTATGGCTACACCTTC

clone_size: .
v_call: TRBV4-2
d_call: .
j_call: TRBJ1-5
cdr3_aa: CASSQDRDLGAQPQHF
cdr3_nt: TGTGCCAGCAGCCAAGACCGGGACCTTGGAGCACAGCCCCAGCATTTT

clone_size: .
v_call: TRBV7-2
d_call: .
j_call: TRBJ2-3
cdr3_aa: CASSWGLTDTQYF
cdr3_nt: TGTGCCAGCAGCTGGGGACTCACAGATACGCAGTATTTT

clone_size: .
v_call: TRBV5-4
d_call: .
j_call: TRBJ2-6
cdr3_aa: CASSLVVGSGANVLTF
cdr3_nt: TGTGCCAGCAGCTTGGTGGTGGGCTCTGGGGCCAACGTCCTGACTTTC

clone_size: .
v_call: TRBV12-5
d_call: TRBD2
j_call: TRBJ2-5
cdr3_aa: CASGSSSGGAGETQYF
cdr3_nt: TGTGCTAGTGGTTCCTCTAGCGGGGGGGCTGGAGAGACCCAGTACTTC

clone_size: .
v_call: TRBV5-1
d_call: .
j_call: TRBJ1-1
cdr3_aa: CASSWGIGNTEAFF
cdr3_nt: TGCGCCAGCAGCTGGGGAATTGGGAACACTGAAGCTTTCTTT

clone_size: .
v_call: TRBV2
d_call: TRBD1
j_call: TRBJ1-6
cdr3_aa: CASSADRDSPLHF
cdr3_nt: TGTGCCAGCAGTGCGGACAGGGATTCACCCCTCCACTTT

clone_size: .
v_call: TRBV5-1
d_call: .
j_call: TRBJ1-1
cdr3_aa: CASSSGTINTEAFF
cdr3_nt: TGCGCCAGCAGCTCCGGGACAATAAACACTGAAGCTTTCTTT

clone_size: .
v_call: TRBV27
d_call: .
j_call: TRBJ1-3
cdr3_aa: CASSPLVGRGGNTIYF
cdr3_nt: TGTGCCAGCAGTCCCCTTGTGGGCAGGGGAGGAAACACCATATATTTT

clone_size: .
v_call: TRBV5-6
d_call: TRBD1
j_call: TRBJ1-1
cdr3_aa: CASSIGQGVVNTEAFF
cdr3_nt: TGTGCCAGCAGCATCGGACAGGGGGTAGTGAACACTGAAGCTTTCTTT

clone_size: .
v_call: TRBV7-3
d_call: TRBD1
j_call: TRBJ2-5
cdr3_aa: CASSATGEETQYF
cdr3_nt: TGTGCCAGCAGCGCGACAGGGGAAGAGACCCAGTACTTC

clone_size: .
v_call: TRBV15
d_call: .
j_call: TRBJ2-1
cdr3_aa: CATSGQLSNNEQFF
cdr3_nt: TGTGCCACGTCCGGACAGCTCTCGAACAATGAGCAGTTCTTC

clone_size: .
v_call: TRBV29-1
d_call: .
j_call: TRBJ2-2
cdr3_aa: CSVDRGNTGELFF
cdr3_nt: TGCAGCGTTGACAGGGGGAACACCGGGGAGCTGTTTTTT

clone_size: .
v_call: TRBV5-1
d_call: TRBD2
j_call: TRBJ2-5
cdr3_aa: CASSSEVSGGAGETQYF
cdr3_nt: TGCGCCAGCAGCTCGGAAGTTAGCGGGGGGGCCGGTGAGACCCAGTACTTC

clone_size: .
v_call: TRBV18
d_call: TRBD1
j_call: TRBJ2-4
cdr3_aa: CASSPGTGFNIQYF
cdr3_nt: TGTGCCAGCTCACCCGGGACAGGGTTCAACATTCAGTACTTC

clone_size: .
v_call: TRBV7-9
d_call: .
j_call: TRBJ1-5
cdr3_aa: CASSLSSGARDQPQHF
cdr3_nt: TGTGCCAGCAGCTTATCATCAGGGGCTAGGGATCAGCCCCAGCATTTT

clone_size: .
v_call: TRBV30
d_call: TRBD1
j_call: TRBJ1-2
cdr3_aa: CAGNTDRPNGYTF
cdr3_nt: TGTGCCGGAAACACGGACAGGCCGAACGGCTACACCTTC

clone_size: .
v_call: TRBV29-1
d_call: .
j_call: TRBJ2-1
cdr3_aa: CSASSQRGSYNEQFF
cdr3_nt: TGCAGCGCCTCCAGTCAGCGAGGCTCCTACAATGAGCAGTTCTTC

clone_size: .
v_call: TRBV9
d_call: TRBD1
j_call: TRBJ2-6
cdr3_aa: CASSVVGGAAGANVLTF
cdr3_nt: TGTGCCAGCAGCGTAGTAGGGGGCGCAGCTGGGGCCAACGTCCTGACTTTC

clone_size: .
v_call: TRBV5-1
d_call: TRBD1
j_call: TRBJ1-2
cdr3_aa: CASSGTGSVIEGYTF
cdr3_nt: TGCGCCAGCAGCGGGACAGGAAGTGTCATAGAGGGCTACACCTTC

clone_size: .
v_call: TRBV9
d_call: TRBD2
j_call: TRBJ2-3
cdr3_aa: CASSVESGGTTDTQYF
cdr3_nt: TGTGCCAGCAGCGTAGAAAGCGGGGGAACCACAGATACGCAGTATTTT

clone_size: .
v_call: TRBV19
d_call: TRBD1
j_call: TRBJ2-7
cdr3_aa: CASRDRGGSYEQYF
cdr3_nt: TGTGCCAGTAGAGACAGGGGAGGCTCCTACGAGCAGTACTTC

clone_size: .
v_call: TRBV5-1
d_call: TRBD2
j_call: TRBJ2-5
cdr3_aa: CASSLRGLPQETQYF
cdr3_nt: TGCGCCAGCAGCTTGAGGGGACTACCGCAAGAGACCCAGTACTTC

clone_size: few
v_call: TRBV28
d_call: .
j_call: TRBJ1-2
cdr3_aa: CASSLKRSYGYTF
cdr3_nt: TGTGCCAGCAGTTTAAAGAGGAGTTATGGCTACACCTTC

clone_size: .
v_call: TRBV30
d_call: .
j_call: TRBJ1-1
cdr3_aa: CAWSVLQGTEAFF
cdr3_nt: TGTGCCTGGAGTGTACTGCAGGGCACTGAAGCTTTCTTT

clone_size: .
v_call: TRBV30
d_call: TRBD1
j_call: TRBJ1-2
cdr3_aa: CAWSTGERGYTF
cdr3_nt: TGTGCCTGGAGCACAGGGGAGAGAGGCTACACCTTC

clone_size: .
v_call: TRBV6-5
d_call: .
j_call: TRBJ2-3
cdr3_aa: CASSGALGTDTQYF
cdr3_nt: TGTGCCAGCAGTGGAGCACTAGGGACAGATACGCAGTATTTT

clone_size: .
v_call: TRBV18
d_call: .
j_call: TRBJ1-1
cdr3_aa: CASSPGVNTEAFF
cdr3_nt: TGTGCCAGCTCACCTGGGGTTAACACTGAAGCTTTCTTT

clone_size: .
v_call: TRBV5-1
d_call: .
j_call: TRBJ2-5
cdr3_aa: CASSLDQETQYF
cdr3_nt: TGCGCCAGCAGCTTGGACCAAGAGACCCAGTACTTC

clone_size: .
v_call: TRBV5-6
d_call: .
j_call: TRBJ1-2
cdr3_aa: CASSTGSSGYGYTF
cdr3_nt: TGTGCCAGCAGCACCGGTTCCTCGGGCTATGGCTACACCTTC

clone_size: once
v_call: TRBV15
d_call: TRBD1
j_call: TRBJ1-1
cdr3_aa: CATSGWGPAGGAIRNKNTEAFF
cdr3_nt: TGTGCCACCAGCGGTTGGGGCCCGGCAGGGGGCGCGATCAGGAATAAGAACACTGAAGCTTTCTTT

clone_size: .
v_call: TRBV27
d_call: .
j_call: TRBJ2-3
cdr3_aa: CASSLGGARTDTQYF
cdr3_nt: TGTGCCAGCAGTTTGGGTGGGGCGAGGACAGATACGCAGTATTTT

clone_size: .
v_call: TRBV6-1
d_call: TRBD2
j_call: TRBJ2-5
cdr3_aa: CASFSGGVGTQYF
cdr3_nt: TGTGCCAGCTTTAGCGGGGGGGTGGGGACCCAGTACTTC

clone_size: .
v_call: TRBV6-1
d_call: .
j_call: TRBJ2-2
cdr3_aa: CASSEGGGRNTGELFF
cdr3_nt: TGTGCCAGCAGTGAAGGCGGGGGCCGGAACACCGGGGAGCTGTTTTTT

clone_size: .
v_call: TRBV7-2
d_call: TRBD2
j_call: TRBJ2-1
cdr3_aa: CASSSSGGSYNEQFF
cdr3_nt: TGTGCCAGCAGCTCTAGCGGGGGCTCCTACAATGAGCAGTTCTTC

clone_size: once
v_call: TRBV2
d_call: TRBD1
j_call: TRBJ2-7
cdr3_aa: CASTLLPSGGSEQYF
cdr3_nt: TGTGCCAGCACTCTACTCCCATCAGGGGGTAGCGAGCAGTACTTC

clone_size: .
v_call: TRBV2
d_call: .
j_call: TRBJ1-5
cdr3_aa: CASSEAHNLYSNQPQHF
cdr3_nt: TGTGCCAGCAGTGAAGCACACAACCTGTATAGCAATCAGCCCCAGCATTTT

clone_size: .
v_call: TRBV6-1
d_call: .
j_call: TRBJ1-2
cdr3_aa: CASSGTENYGYTF
cdr3_nt: TGTGCCAGCAGTGGGACGGAAAACTATGGCTACACCTTC

clone_size: .
v_call: TRBV5-6
d_call: .
j_call: TRBJ1-6
cdr3_aa: CASSGGAGRGQPLHF
cdr3_nt: TGTGCCAGCAGTGGGGGGGCAGGACGGGGACAACCCCTCCACTTT

clone_size: .
v_call: TRBV25-1
d_call: .
j_call: TRBJ2-3
cdr3_aa: CASSIQGYEDTQYF
cdr3_nt: TGTGCCAGCAGCATACAGGGTTACGAGGATACGCAGTATTTT

clone_size: .
v_call: TRBV11-2
d_call: .
j_call: TRBJ2-3
cdr3_aa: CASSQGGGMVSTDTQYF
cdr3_nt: TGTGCCAGCAGCCAGGGGGGCGGGATGGTGAGCACAGATACGCAGTATTTT

clone_size: .
v_call: TRBV19
d_call: .
j_call: TRBJ1-5
cdr3_aa: CASSGEARNQPQHF
cdr3_nt: TGTGCCAGTAGCGGAGAGGCACGGAATCAGCCCCAGCATTTT

clone_size: .
v_call: TRBV14
d_call: TRBD1
j_call: TRBJ2-7
cdr3_aa: CASSQDGATGFWDEQYF
cdr3_nt: TGTGCCAGCAGCCAAGACGGCGCGACAGGGTTTTGGGACGAGCAGTACTTC

clone_size: .
v_call: TRBV2
d_call: .
j_call: TRBJ2-6
cdr3_aa: CASRRAAGANVLTF
cdr3_nt: TGTGCCAGCAGGAGGGCAGCTGGGGCCAACGTCCTGACTTTC

clone_size: once
v_call: TRBV4-2
d_call: TRBD2
j_call: TRBJ2-3
cdr3_aa: CASSQDIAVASGVIDTQYF
cdr3_nt: TGTGCCAGCAGCCAAGATATCGCGGTGGCTAGCGGGGTAATAGATACGCAGTATTTT

clone_size: .
v_call: TRBV6-6
d_call: TRBD1
j_call: TRBJ2-3
cdr3_aa: CASESPDRDSTDTQYF
cdr3_nt: TGTGCCAGCGAATCCCCCGACAGGGATAGCACAGATACGCAGTATTTT

clone_size: .
v_call: TRBV2
d_call: .
j_call: TRBJ2-6
cdr3_aa: CASSEGPGRTSGANVLTF
cdr3_nt: TGTGCCAGCAGCGAGGGCCCGGGACGGACCTCTGGGGCCAACGTCCTGACTTTC

clone_size: .
v_call: TRBV5-1
d_call: .
j_call: TRBJ1-3
cdr3_aa: CASSLEGPQFGNTIYF
cdr3_nt: TGCGCCAGCAGCTTGGAAGGGCCCCAGTTCGGAAACACCATATATTTT

clone_size: .
v_call: TRBV7-2
d_call: .
j_call: TRBJ1-5
cdr3_aa: CASGPNNQPQHF
cdr3_nt: TGTGCCAGCGGGCCGAATAATCAGCCCCAGCATTTT

clone_size: .
v_call: TRBV5-5
d_call: .
j_call: TRBJ1-5
cdr3_aa: CASSLLGGDSNQPQHF
cdr3_nt: TGTGCCAGCAGCCTCCTGGGAGGGGATAGCAATCAGCCCCAGCATTTT

clone_size: .
v_call: TRBV11-2
d_call: .
j_call: TRBJ1-4
cdr3_aa: CASSLKAARNEKLFF
cdr3_nt: TGTGCCAGCAGCTTAAAGGCTGCCCGTAATGAAAAACTGTTTTTT

clone_size: .
v_call: TRBV7-2
d_call: TRBD2
j_call: TRBJ2-5
cdr3_aa: CASSLGVTSGRQETQYF
cdr3_nt: TGTGCCAGCAGCTTGGGCGTGACTAGCGGGCGCCAAGAGACCCAGTACTTC

clone_size: once
v_call: TRBV6-1
d_call: .
j_call: TRBJ2-3
cdr3_aa: CASSEVVGVPTDTQYF
cdr3_nt: TGTGCCAGCAGTGAGGTGGTCGGGGTTCCCACAGATACGCAGTATTTT

clone_size: once
v_call: TRBV18
d_call: .
j_call: TRBJ1-2
cdr3_aa: CASSLRAGTDYGYTF
cdr3_nt: TGTGCCAGCTCACTTCGCGCCGGGACGGACTATGGCTACACCTTC